Listed below are T cell receptor beta chains from one sample, sequenced in a study of blood T cell repertoires in COVID-19. Produced via immunoSEQ multiplex PCR; TCRdb's table is partial and in-frame only. Among some 250,000 clones listed, about four fifths were seen once. Material for sequencing was peripheral blood. The receptor source for this set is a man aged 30-40 years who had recovered from COVID-19. CDR3s include the opening cysteine and the closing phenylalanine or tryptophan. Fields, in order: CDR3 protein, CDR3 DNA, V gene, D gene, clone size, J gene. A D gene is named only where the DNA matches it firmly. The listing skips clone size in some rows; elsewhere it reads once, few, many or a size class.

CSVGPAGNTGELFF | TGCAGCGTTGGGCCGGCGGGGAACACCGGGGAGCTGTTTTTT | TRBV29-1 | . | . | TRBJ2-2
CASSLVGGWYEQYF | TGTGCCAGCAGCTTAGTCGGAGGGTGGTACGAGCAGTACTTC | TRBV11-2 | . | . | TRBJ2-7
CASRLFGNEQFF | TGTGCCAGCAGGCTATTCGGCAATGAGCAGTTCTTC | TRBV12-3/TRBV12-4 | . | . | TRBJ2-1
CASSQGQSGNTIYF | TGTGCCAGCAGCCAGGGGCAATCTGGAAACACCATATATTTT | TRBV3-1/TRBV3-2 | . | . | TRBJ1-3
CASSYANRGYTF | TGTGCCAGCAGTTACGCGAACAGGGGCTACACCTTC | TRBV28 | . | . | TRBJ1-2
CASSPGGNYYNEQFF | TGTGCCAGCAGCCCCGGGGGGAACTACTACAATGAGCAGTTCTTC | TRBV28 | TRBD2 | . | TRBJ2-1
CASSQVGSWGGGNTIYF | TGTGCCAGCAGCCAAGTAGGGTCGTGGGGCGGAGGAAACACCATATATTTT | TRBV3-1/TRBV3-2 | . | . | TRBJ1-3
CASSPRGNHNEQFF | TGTGCCAGCAGCCCGCGGGGGAATCACAATGAGCAGTTCTTC | TRBV7-3 | TRBD2 | . | TRBJ2-1
CASSRTGLPDQPQHF | TGTGCCAGCAGCAGGACAGGGCTTCCCGATCAGCCCCAGCATTTT | TRBV5-8 | TRBD1 | . | TRBJ1-5
CASSQDEPLLLQNYGYTF | TGCGCCAGCAGCCAAGATGAACCGCTCCTATTACAGAACTATGGCTACACCTTC | TRBV4-1 | . | . | TRBJ1-2
CASSPGTGGYGYTF | TGCGCCAGCAGCCCAGGGACAGGGGGGTATGGCTACACCTTC | TRBV5-1 | TRBD1 | . | TRBJ1-2
CASREFGREYGYTF | TGTGCCAGCAGGGAATTTGGACGGGAATATGGCTACACCTTC | TRBV28 | . | . | TRBJ1-2
CASSLEDSTEAFF | TGTGCCAGCAGCTTAGAGGACAGTACGGAAGCTTTCTTT | TRBV7-9 | . | . | TRBJ1-1
CASRPQPTGGSPLHF | TGCGCCAGCAGACCACAACCGACAGGGGGTTCACCCCTCCACTTT | TRBV5-1 | TRBD1 | . | TRBJ1-6
CASSQDRNHAQYF | TGCGCCAGCAGCCAAGACAGGAATCATGCGCAGTATTTT | TRBV4-1 | . | . | TRBJ2-3
CASSSGTGMNTEAFF | TGTGCCAGCAGCTCCGGGACAGGGATGAACACTGAAGCTTTCTTT | TRBV7-3 | TRBD1 | once | TRBJ1-1
CASSQEGSPGYEQYF | TGCGCCAGCAGCCAAGAGGGAAGTCCAGGGTACGAGCAGTACTTC | TRBV4-1 | . | . | TRBJ2-7
CASSQRLAPAVGRRETQYF | TGTGCCAGCTCACAGCGACTAGCGCCCGCCGTCGGCCGCCGAGAGACCCAGTACTTC | TRBV18 | TRBD2 | . | TRBJ2-5
CASSPIIRLAGTSTDTQYF | TGTGCCAGCAGCCCCATTATTCGATTGGCGGGGACTAGCACAGATACGCAGTATTTT | TRBV7-3 | . | . | TRBJ2-3
CASSTSSGGAGNEQFF | TGCGCCAGCAGCACCTCTAGCGGGGGGGCCGGGAATGAGCAGTTCTTC | TRBV5-1 | TRBD2 | . | TRBJ2-1
CASSQDSNYGYTF | TGTGCCAGCAGCCAGGACAGTAACTATGGCTACACCTTC | TRBV3-1/TRBV3-2 | . | . | TRBJ1-2
CASSAGQGSYEQYF | TGTGCCAGTAGTGCCGGACAGGGTTCCTACGAGCAGTACTTC | TRBV19 | TRBD1 | . | TRBJ2-7
CASSLTGQANEQFF | TGTGCCAGCAGCTTAACGGGACAGGCCAATGAGCAGTTCTTC | TRBV7-3 | TRBD1 | few | TRBJ2-1
CASSLEGAAELFF | TGTGCCAGCAGTTTGGAGGGGGCTGCGGAGCTGTTTTTT | TRBV12-3/TRBV12-4 | . | . | TRBJ2-2
CASSIGQGGTEAFF | TGTGCCAGTAGTATAGGTCAGGGTGGCACTGAAGCTTTCTTT | TRBV19 | . | . | TRBJ1-1
CASKREGLAAIYEQYF | TGTGCCAGCAAACGAGAGGGGCTAGCGGCTATATACGAGCAGTACTTC | TRBV21-1 | . | . | TRBJ2-7
CASRPDSPNTEAFF | TGTGCCAGCAGACCGGACAGCCCGAACACTGAAGCTTTCTTT | TRBV27 | . | . | TRBJ1-1
CASSSTSLDNEQFF | TGTGCCAGCTCGTCGACTAGTTTGGACAATGAGCAGTTCTTC | TRBV18 | . | once | TRBJ2-1
CASRPTGGYGNTIYF | TGTGCCAGCAGACCCACAGGGGGCTATGGAAACACCATATATTTT | TRBV6-5 | TRBD1 | . | TRBJ1-3
CASSEYIYRGEQFF | TGTGCCAGCAGTGAATATATTTACCGCGGTGAGCAGTTCTTC | TRBV25-1 | . | . | TRBJ2-1
CASSRTSDQTQYF | TGTGCCAGCAGCCGGACTAGCGATCAGACCCAGTACTTC | TRBV7-3 | TRBD2 | . | TRBJ2-5
CASSYRDRAYNEQFF | TGTGCCAGCAGCTACCGGGACAGGGCCTACAATGAGCAGTTCTTC | TRBV7-9 | TRBD1 | . | TRBJ2-1
CASSPRLAGAEWNEQFF | TGTGCCAGCAGCCCGCGACTAGCGGGGGCGGAATGGAATGAGCAGTTCTTC | TRBV11-2 | TRBD2 | . | TRBJ2-1
CASSYTSGGNTGELFF | TGCGCCAGCAGCTACACTAGCGGGGGGAACACCGGGGAGCTGTTTTTT | TRBV5-1 | TRBD2 | . | TRBJ2-2
CASSSRTSGFMAEQYF | TGTGCCAGCAGCTCCAGGACTAGCGGTTTCATGGCCGAGCAGTACTTC | TRBV7-9 | TRBD2 | . | TRBJ2-7
CASSLVAGGNTEAFF | TGTGCCAGCAGCTTAGTGGCAGGGGGTAACACTGAAGCTTTCTTT | TRBV11-1 | TRBD1 | . | TRBJ1-1
CASSSAQGGRSYTF | TGTGCCAGCAGTTCAGCGCAGGGGGGACGCAGCTACACCTTC | TRBV28 | TRBD1 | . | TRBJ1-2
CASSAGGAGYQPQHF | TGTGCCAGCAGCGCGGGGGGGGCGGGTTATCAGCCCCAGCATTTT | TRBV5-5 | . | . | TRBJ1-5
CASSLYSSYEQYF | TGTGCCAGCAGCTTGTATAGCTCCTACGAGCAGTACTTC | TRBV7-9 | . | . | TRBJ2-7
CASSIDSGTINQPQHF | TGTGCCAGTAGTATAGATAGCGGAACTATCAATCAGCCCCAGCATTTT | TRBV19 | . | . | TRBJ1-5
CASKRTVSGANVLTF | TGCGCCAGCAAGCGGACAGTCTCTGGGGCCAACGTCCTGACTTTC | TRBV5-1 | . | . | TRBJ2-6
CASSQTGSSYNSPLHF | TGTGCCAGCAGCCAAACAGGGAGCTCCTATAATTCACCCCTCCACTTT | TRBV5-6 | . | . | TRBJ1-6
CASMEGALNSPLHF | TGTGCCAGCATGGAGGGGGCGCTTAATTCACCCCTCCACTTT | TRBV6-5 | TRBD1 | . | TRBJ1-6
CASSDRTGYYGYTF | TGTGCCAGCAGCGACAGGACAGGCTACTATGGCTACACCTTC | TRBV4-2 | TRBD1 | few | TRBJ1-2
CASSWDSLGLEQYF | TGTGCCAGCAGCTGGGACAGCCTAGGGCTCGAGCAGTACTTC | TRBV6-5 | TRBD1 | . | TRBJ2-7
CASSIGIQETQYF | TGTGCCAGCAGCATCGGGATCCAAGAGACCCAGTACTTC | TRBV7-8 | . | . | TRBJ2-5
CASGENSPLHF | TGTGCCAGCGGGGAGAATTCACCCCTCCACTTT | TRBV9 | . | . | TRBJ1-6
CASTFDNNSPLHF | TGTGCCAGCACTTTCGACAATAATTCACCCCTCCACTTT | TRBV2 | . | once | TRBJ1-6
CASSLETGSNQPQHF | TGTGCCAGCAGCTTAGAGACAGGGAGCAATCAGCCCCAGCATTTT | TRBV7-9 | TRBD1 | . | TRBJ1-5
CASSEAGGRTDTQYF | TGTGCCAGCAGTGAAGCAGGGGGCCGCACAGATACGCAGTATTTT | TRBV2 | TRBD1 | . | TRBJ2-3
CASSPDRGLSYGYTF | TGTGCCAGCAGTCCAGACAGGGGATTAAGCTATGGCTACACCTTC | TRBV2 | TRBD1 | once | TRBJ1-2
CASSLFQTNEKLFF | TGTGCCAGCAGCTTATTCCAAACTAATGAAAAACTGTTTTTT | TRBV7-9 | . | . | TRBJ1-4
CASSEDGWDKDGYTF | TGTGCCAGCAGTGAGGATGGGTGGGACAAGGATGGCTACACCTTC | TRBV6-1 | . | . | TRBJ1-2
CASMKRGGKNEQFF | TGTGCCAGCATGAAGCGGGGGGGTAAAAATGAGCAGTTCTTC | TRBV7-9 | TRBD2 | . | TRBJ2-1
CASSPGQGGSPLHF | TGTGCCAGCAGCCCCGGACAGGGAGGGTCACCCCTCCACTTT | TRBV7-9 | TRBD1 | . | TRBJ1-6
CAIRGDRGAGKMNTEAFF | TGTGCCATCAGGGGGGACAGGGGGGCCGGTAAAATGAACACTGAAGCTTTCTTT | TRBV10-3 | TRBD1 | . | TRBJ1-1
CASSLNRGQPQHF | TGTGCCAGCAGCTTAAATAGGGGTCAGCCCCAGCATTTT | TRBV11-2 | . | . | TRBJ1-5
CASSLEGQAYQETQYF | TGTGCCAGCAGCTTAGAGGGACAGGCGTACCAAGAGACCCAGTACTTC | TRBV11-2 | TRBD1 | . | TRBJ2-5
CASSLTGTGANVLTF | TGTGCCAGCAGTTTAACCGGGACTGGGGCCAACGTCCTGACTTTC | TRBV28 | . | . | TRBJ2-6
CASSTVGVGDTQYF | TGTGCCAGTAGTACGGTGGGAGTGGGAGATACGCAGTATTTT | TRBV19 | . | . | TRBJ2-3